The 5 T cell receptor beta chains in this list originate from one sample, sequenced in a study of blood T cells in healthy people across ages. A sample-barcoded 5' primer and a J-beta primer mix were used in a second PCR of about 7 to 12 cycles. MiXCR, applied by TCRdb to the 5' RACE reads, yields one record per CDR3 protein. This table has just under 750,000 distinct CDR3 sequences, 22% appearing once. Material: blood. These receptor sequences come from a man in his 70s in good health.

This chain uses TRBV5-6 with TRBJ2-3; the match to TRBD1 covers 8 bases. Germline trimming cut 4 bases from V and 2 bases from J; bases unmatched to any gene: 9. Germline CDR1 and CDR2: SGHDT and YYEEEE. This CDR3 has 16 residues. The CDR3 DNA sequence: TGTGCCAGCAGCAGACTCGACAGGGGAAACACAGATACGCAGTATTTT. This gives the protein CASSRLDRGNTDTQYF.

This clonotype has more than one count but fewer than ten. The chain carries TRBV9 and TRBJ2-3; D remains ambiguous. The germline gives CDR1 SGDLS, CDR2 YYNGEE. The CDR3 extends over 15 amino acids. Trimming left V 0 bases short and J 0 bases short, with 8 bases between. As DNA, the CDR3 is TGTGCCAGCAGCGTAGACTCCATCAGCACAGATACGCAGTATTTT. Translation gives CASSVDSISTDTQYF.

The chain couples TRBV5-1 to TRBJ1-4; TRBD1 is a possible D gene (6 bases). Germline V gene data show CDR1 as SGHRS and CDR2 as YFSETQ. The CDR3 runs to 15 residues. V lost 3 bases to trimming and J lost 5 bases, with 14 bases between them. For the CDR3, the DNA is TGCGCCAGCAGCTCTGGCAGGCAGGGGAATGAAAAACTGTTTTTT. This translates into CASSSGRQGNEKLFF.

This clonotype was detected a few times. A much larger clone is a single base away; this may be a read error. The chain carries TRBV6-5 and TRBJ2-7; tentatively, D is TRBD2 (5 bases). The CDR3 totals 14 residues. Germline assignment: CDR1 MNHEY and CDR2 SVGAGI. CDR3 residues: CASSYSAGSYERYF. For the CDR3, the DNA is TGTGCCAGCAGTTACTCGGCGGGCAGCTACGAGCGGTACTTC.

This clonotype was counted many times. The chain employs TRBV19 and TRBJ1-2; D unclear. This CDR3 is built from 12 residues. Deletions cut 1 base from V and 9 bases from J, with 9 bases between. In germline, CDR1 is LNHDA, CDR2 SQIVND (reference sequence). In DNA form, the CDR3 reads TGTGCCAGTAGTATAGTAGACACCAGCTACACCTTC. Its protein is CASSIVDTSYTF.